The 11 T cell receptor beta chains reported below all come from one sample, sequenced in a study of cytomegalovirus exposure and HLA in healthy donors. Sequencing was performed with immunoSEQ multiplex PCR; in TCRdb, only in-frame clones are kept and a portion is missing. The sample shows about 220,000 clones, about 89% of them seen only once. Sample: PBMCs. These TCRs come from a woman aged 18-30 years in good health and CMV-seronegative.

The chain has TRBV5-1 and TRBJ2-2, with D perhaps TRBD1 (5 bases). V dropped 0 bases and J dropped 7 bases, with 19 bases sitting between them. CDR1 SGHRS and CDR2 YFSETQ come from the germline V gene. The CDR3 runs 17 residues. This chain's CDR3 is CASSLARQGSWNGELFF. In nucleotides, the CDR3 is TGCGCCAGCAGCTTGGCCCGTCAGGGAAGTTGGAACGGGGAGCTGTTTTTT.

This chain uses TRBV10-3 with TRBJ1-3; D perhaps matches TRBD1 (6 bases). CDR1 is ENHRY, CDR2 SYGVKD, per germline. The CDR3 loop spans 14 amino acids. This chain's CDR3 is CATNKRGGRNTIYF. The CDR3 DNA sequence: TGTGCTACCAACAAGAGGGGGGGAAGGAACACCATATATTTT.

The chain links TRBV28 to TRBJ1-2; 11 bases are a match to TRBD1. J was trimmed by 4 bases and V by 5 bases; bases with no gene match: 9. Germline assignment: CDR1 MDHEN and CDR2 SYDVKM. CDR3 length: 16 amino acids. CDR3 sequence (DNA): TGTGCCAGCAGTCCGTCCGGGACAGGGGGTATCTATGGCTACACCTTC. Translating gives CASSPSGTGGIYGYTF.

This chain uses TRBV5-6 with TRBJ2-1, with 8 bases lining up with TRBD1. V shed 4 bases and J 5 bases; nucleotides not matched to a gene: 5. The germline V gene encodes CDR1 SGHDT and CDR2 YYEEEE. This CDR3 region has 14 residues. CDR3 nucleotide sequence: TGTGCCAGCAGCCGAGTGGACAGGGACAATGAGCAGTTCTTC. Translation gives CASSRVDRDNEQFF.

The chain is built from TRBV5-1 and TRBJ1-1; a weak D match, TRBD1 (5 bases). The CDR3 loop spans 15 amino acids. Per the germline V gene, CDR1 is SGHRS and CDR2 is YFSETQ. The V end lost 5 bases, the J end lost 5 bases, and 19 bases lay between the germline ends. This chain's CDR3 is CASRGDFTPDTEAFF. For the CDR3, the DNA is TGCGCCAGCAGAGGGGATTTCACTCCGGATACTGAAGCTTTCTTT.

This clone is a singleton in its sample. V is TRBV2 and J is TRBJ2-3; D unclear. V lost 3 bases, J lost 5 bases, and 3 bases lay in between. CDR1 is SNHLY, CDR2 FYNNEI, per germline. The CDR3 spans 11 residues. CDR3 loop: CASSDRDTQYF. The CDR3 DNA reads as TGTGCCAGCAGTGACAGAGATACGCAGTATTTT. Looking up the rest from reference TRBV2 and TRBJ2-3 gives the full variable domain: EPEVTQTPSHQVTQMGQEVILRCVPISNHLYFYWYRQILGQKVEFLVSFYNNEISEKSEIFDDQFSVERPDGSNFTLKIRSTKLEDSAMYFCASSDRDTQYFGPGTRLTVL.

The chain uses TRBV7-9 and TRBJ2-7, with D maybe TRBD1 (6 bases). The germline V and J ends were trimmed by 5 bases and 0 bases, with 20 bases remaining between them. There are 17 residues in the CDR3. Germline CDR1 is SEHNR and CDR2 is FQNEAQ (reference sequence). CDR3 amino acids: CASSPPLGDINSYEQYF. In DNA form, the CDR3 reads TGTGCCAGCAGCCCCCCTTTGGGGGACATCAACTCCTACGAGCAGTACTTC.

The genes are TRBV6-1 and TRBJ2-7; possible D gene TRBD2, 6 bases. Germline CDR1 and CDR2: MNHNS and SASEGT. V lost 7 bases to trimming and J lost 9 bases, with 25 bases between them. The CDR3 is 15 amino acids. The CDR3 loop reads CASTGREAEGSGQYF. In DNA form, the CDR3 reads TGTGCCAGCACTGGACGGGAAGCGGAGGGCTCAGGGCAGTACTTC.

V is TRBV9 and J is TRBJ1-2, with TRBD1 identical over 8 bases. V lost 0 bases, J lost 6 bases, and 7 bases stayed unmatched. The CDR3 runs to 15 residues. Germline values: CDR1 SGDLS, CDR2 YYNGEE. In nucleotides, the CDR3 is TGTGCCAGCAGCGTAGAGGCAGGGGGCGGCCATGGCTACACCTTC. Its translation is CASSVEAGGGHGYTF.

The CDR3 DNA follows: TGTGCCTGGAGTGGCGGGGTTTACACTGAAGCTTTCTTT. It codes for CAWSGGVYTEAFF. The chain joins TRBV30 to TRBJ1-1, with D unresolved. Germline V gene sequence: CDR1 GTSNPN, CDR2 SVGIG (reference sequence). Trimming removed 1 base at V and 3 bases at J, with 9 bases between. The CDR3 length is 13 residues.

The gene calls are TRBV19 and TRBJ2-2; the D gene is possibly TRBD2 (7 bases). CDR1 and CDR2 from the germline V gene are LNHDA and SQIVND (reference sequence). Trimming took 3 bases from V and 3 from J, leaving 17 bases between them. The CDR3 is made up of 17 amino acids. CDR3 in amino acids: CASSIYRGAGDTGELFF. CDR3 DNA sequence: TGTGCCAGTAGTATTTATCGGGGGGCCGGTGACACCGGGGAGCTGTTTTTT.